The rows below give T cell receptor beta chains drawn from one sample of a study of cytomegalovirus exposure and HLA in healthy donors. The repertoire was sequenced with immunoSEQ multiplex PCR; TCRdb's copy has only in-frame clones and lacks some. The sample comprises about 200,000 clones, 82% of which are singletons, and approximately 6% rests with the top ten. Sequencing was done on a sample of PBMCs. These TCRs come from a man aged 40-55 years in good health and CMV-seropositive. Each CDR3 is given with its conserved first and last residue. A D gene is named only where the DNA matches it firmly. Expanded clones get a size class; other rows say once, few or many, or leave the size out.

d_call: TRBD2
clone_size: NA
j_call: TRBJ2-5
v_call: TRBV27
cdr3_aa: CASSFTGGIQETQYF
cdr3_nt: TGTGCCAGCAGTTTTACGGGAGGGATCCAAGAGACCCAGTACTTC

d_call: NA
clone_size: NA
j_call: TRBJ1-5
v_call: TRBV6-5
cdr3_aa: CASNEAYSNQPQHF
cdr3_nt: TGTGCCAGCAATGAGGCATATAGCAATCAGCCCCAGCATTTT

d_call: TRBD1
clone_size: NA
j_call: TRBJ1-2
v_call: TRBV7-3
cdr3_aa: CASSPGQNYGYTF
cdr3_nt: TGTGCCAGCAGCCCGGGACAGAACTATGGCTACACCTTC

d_call: TRBD1
clone_size: NA
j_call: TRBJ2-7
v_call: TRBV28
cdr3_aa: CASSFVTGVGEQYF
cdr3_nt: TGTGCCAGCAGTTTTGTAACAGGGGTGGGAGAGCAGTACTTC

d_call: TRBD2
clone_size: NA
j_call: TRBJ2-7
v_call: TRBV7-3
cdr3_aa: CASSLGLAGGPEQYF
cdr3_nt: TGTGCCAGCAGCTTAGGCCTAGCGGGAGGGCCCGAGCAGTACTTC

d_call: NA
clone_size: NA
j_call: TRBJ2-7
v_call: TRBV7-9
cdr3_aa: CASSSRGGQSYEQYF
cdr3_nt: TGTGCCAGCAGCTCCCGCGGCGGGCAGAGCTACGAGCAGTACTTC

d_call: NA
clone_size: NA
j_call: TRBJ1-5
v_call: TRBV19
cdr3_aa: CASSMTNRDQPQHF
cdr3_nt: TGTGCCAGTAGTATGACAAACCGCGACCAGCCCCAGCATTTT

d_call: TRBD2
clone_size: NA
j_call: TRBJ2-3
v_call: TRBV30
cdr3_aa: CAWSLGTSGVTDTQYF
cdr3_nt: TGTGCCTGGAGTCTCGGGACTAGCGGGGTGACAGATACGCAGTATTTT

d_call: NA
clone_size: NA
j_call: TRBJ2-3
v_call: TRBV2
cdr3_aa: CASRVTSSDTQYF
cdr3_nt: TGTGCCAGCAGGGTAACTAGCTCCGATACGCAGTATTTT

d_call: NA
clone_size: few
j_call: TRBJ1-1
v_call: TRBV29-1
cdr3_aa: CSVLNTEAFF
cdr3_nt: TGCAGCGTTTTAAACACTGAAGCTTTCTTT

d_call: NA
clone_size: NA
j_call: TRBJ2-1
v_call: TRBV7-3
cdr3_aa: CASSLGDYNEQFF
cdr3_nt: TGTGCCAGCAGCCTCGGTGACTACAATGAGCAGTTCTTC

d_call: TRBD1
clone_size: NA
j_call: TRBJ2-7
v_call: TRBV10-3
cdr3_aa: CAISPVPGQGVDEQYF
cdr3_nt: TGTGCCATCAGCCCAGTACCGGGACAGGGAGTTGACGAGCAGTACTTC

d_call: NA
clone_size: NA
j_call: TRBJ2-2
v_call: TRBV6-5
cdr3_aa: CASRRGQTTGELFF
cdr3_nt: TGTGCCAGCAGGAGAGGACAGACTACCGGGGAGCTGTTTTTT

d_call: NA
clone_size: NA
j_call: TRBJ2-2
v_call: TRBV10-2
cdr3_aa: CASSTGNTGELFF
cdr3_nt: TGCGCCAGCTCGACAGGGAACACCGGGGAGCTGTTTTTT

d_call: NA
clone_size: NA
j_call: TRBJ1-2
v_call: TRBV29-1
cdr3_aa: CSVEGSPVGGYGYTF
cdr3_nt: TGCAGCGTTGAAGGGAGTCCCGTCGGGGGCTATGGCTACACCTTC

d_call: NA
clone_size: NA
j_call: TRBJ2-1
v_call: TRBV29-1
cdr3_aa: CSAPVSNEQFF
cdr3_nt: TGCAGCGCCCCCGTGTCGAATGAGCAGTTCTTC

d_call: NA
clone_size: NA
j_call: TRBJ2-4
v_call: TRBV7-2
cdr3_aa: CASSPSLAKNIQYF
cdr3_nt: TGTGCCAGCAGCCCTTCCCTAGCCAAAAACATTCAGTACTTC

d_call: TRBD1
clone_size: NA
j_call: TRBJ1-2
v_call: TRBV6-1
cdr3_aa: CASSAQTGGVRHYTF
cdr3_nt: TGTGCCAGCAGTGCCCAGACAGGGGGAGTAAGGCACTACACCTTC

d_call: NA
clone_size: NA
j_call: TRBJ2-2
v_call: TRBV7-7
cdr3_aa: CASSLMETGELFF
cdr3_nt: TGTGCCAGCAGCTTAATGGAGACCGGGGAGCTGTTTTTT

d_call: NA
clone_size: once
j_call: TRBJ2-1
v_call: TRBV7-9
cdr3_aa: CSSSSQQDSEFF
cdr3_nt: TGTTCCAGCAGCTCTCAACAGGATAGTGAGTTCTTC

d_call: TRBD1
clone_size: NA
j_call: TRBJ2-2
v_call: TRBV11-2
cdr3_aa: CASSPGTVSTGELFF
cdr3_nt: TGTGCCAGCAGTCCCGGGACAGTGAGCACCGGGGAGCTGTTTTTT

d_call: NA
clone_size: NA
j_call: TRBJ1-5
v_call: TRBV27
cdr3_aa: CASRGGQPQHF
cdr3_nt: TGTGCCAGCAGGGGGGGACAGCCCCAGCATTTT

d_call: TRBD2
clone_size: NA
j_call: TRBJ2-1
v_call: TRBV5-1
cdr3_aa: CASSLVRGAGNEQFF
cdr3_nt: TGCGCCAGCAGCTTGGTGCGGGGGGCGGGCAATGAGCAGTTCTTC

d_call: NA
clone_size: NA
j_call: TRBJ2-7
v_call: TRBV6-5
cdr3_aa: CASSYSARSYEQYF
cdr3_nt: TGTGCCAGCAGTTACTCGGCCCGCTCCTACGAGCAGTACTTC

d_call: TRBD2
clone_size: NA
j_call: TRBJ2-5
v_call: TRBV6-6
cdr3_aa: CASSPGTSGRLETQYF
cdr3_nt: TGTGCCAGCAGCCCTGGGACTAGCGGGAGGCTGGAGACCCAGTACTTC

d_call: NA
clone_size: NA
j_call: TRBJ2-1
v_call: TRBV14
cdr3_aa: CASSHPSTPYNEQFF
cdr3_nt: TGTGCCAGCAGCCACCCGTCGACACCCTACAATGAGCAGTTCTTC

d_call: NA
clone_size: few
j_call: TRBJ2-3
v_call: TRBV5-1
cdr3_aa: CASSLSWGPDTQYF
cdr3_nt: TGCGCCAGCAGCTTGTCATGGGGCCCAGATACGCAGTATTTT

d_call: TRBD1
clone_size: few
j_call: TRBJ2-7
v_call: TRBV29-1
cdr3_aa: CSASSGQGSEQYF
cdr3_nt: TGCAGCGCCTCCTCGGGACAGGGTTCCGAGCAGTACTTC

d_call: TRBD1
clone_size: few
j_call: TRBJ1-2
v_call: TRBV29-1
cdr3_aa: CSVDRQGIWGYTF
cdr3_nt: TGCAGCGTTGACCGACAGGGGATATGGGGCTACACCTTC

d_call: TRBD1
clone_size: NA
j_call: TRBJ1-3
v_call: TRBV7-9
cdr3_aa: CASSLDRVHTIYF
cdr3_nt: TGTGCCAGCAGCCTGGACAGGGTTCACACCATATATTTT

d_call: NA
clone_size: NA
j_call: TRBJ1-1
v_call: TRBV7-8
cdr3_aa: CASSLGGVIEAFF
cdr3_nt: TGTGCCAGCAGCTTAGGGGGGGTTATTGAAGCTTTCTTT

d_call: NA
clone_size: few
j_call: TRBJ2-3
v_call: TRBV6-6
cdr3_aa: CASSRRDTDTQYF
cdr3_nt: TGTGCCAGCAGTCGCCGGGACACAGATACGCAGTATTTT

d_call: NA
clone_size: few
j_call: TRBJ1-1
v_call: TRBV5-6
cdr3_aa: CASSLQGSNTEAFF
cdr3_nt: TGTGCCAGCAGCTTGCAGGGGAGCAACACTGAAGCTTTCTTT

d_call: TRBD1
clone_size: NA
j_call: TRBJ1-2
v_call: TRBV5-5
cdr3_aa: CASSWGTGDYGYTF
cdr3_nt: TGTGCCAGCAGTTGGGGGACAGGAGACTATGGCTACACCTTC

d_call: NA
clone_size: NA
j_call: TRBJ1-2
v_call: TRBV14
cdr3_aa: CASSQGRQDHGYTF
cdr3_nt: TGTGCCAGCAGCCAAGGGCGACAGGACCATGGCTACACCTTC

d_call: NA
clone_size: once
j_call: TRBJ1-2
v_call: TRBV10-1
cdr3_aa: CASSAGGANYGYTF
cdr3_nt: TGCGCCAGCAGTGCCGGGGGGGCTAACTATGGCTACACCTTC

d_call: NA
clone_size: NA
j_call: TRBJ1-2
v_call: TRBV5-6
cdr3_aa: CASSLEAGVGYTF
cdr3_nt: TGTGCCAGCAGCTTGGAGGCAGGGGTAGGCTACACCTTC

d_call: NA
clone_size: NA
j_call: TRBJ2-7
v_call: TRBV7-2
cdr3_aa: CASSYWDKKYEQYF
cdr3_nt: TGTGCCAGCAGTTATTGGGACAAAAAGTACGAGCAGTACTTC

d_call: TRBD2
clone_size: few
j_call: TRBJ2-6
v_call: TRBV2
cdr3_aa: CASSGEGLTLSGANVLTF
cdr3_nt: TGTGCCAGCAGTGGGGAGGGGTTAACTCTCTCTGGGGCCAACGTCCTGACTTTC